The 2 T cell receptor beta chains below were found in one sample sequenced in a study of T cells in Graves' hyperthyroidism and ophthalmopathy. TCR beta CDR3 regions were amplified from RNA transcripts. HTBI primers drove first-round RT-PCR of the TCR CDR3. TCRdb used MiXCR to reprocess the multiplex PCR reads, holding one entry per CDR3 protein. The sample holds about 350,000 distinct CDR3 sequences, roughly 15% seen once. The specimen sequenced was blood. The receptors were sampled from a woman in her sixties with Graves' ophthalmopathy.

This clonotype has a single count. This sequence joins TRBV20-1 and TRBJ2-2; D not certain. The V gene lost 3 bases and the J gene lost 3 bases, with 8 bases spanning the gap. Germline CDR1 is DFQATT and CDR2 is SNEGSKA (reference sequence). The CDR3 has 13 amino acids. The CDR3 DNA reads TGCAGTGCTAGGGACCTATACACCGGGGAGCTGTTTTTT. Translating it yields CSARDLYTGELFF.

This clonotype was seen at least ten times. In DNA form, the CDR3 reads TGTGCCAGCAGTATAGGTTCACCCGGGACAGGGGAGACCCAGTACTTC. Protein: CASSIGSPGTGETQYF. The chain uses TRBV11-2 and TRBJ2-5; 9 nucleotides match TRBD1. The CDR3 covers 16 residues. Unmatched junction bases numbered 13, after V lost 6 bases and J lost 5 bases. Germline V gives CDR1 SGHAT, CDR2 FQNNGV.